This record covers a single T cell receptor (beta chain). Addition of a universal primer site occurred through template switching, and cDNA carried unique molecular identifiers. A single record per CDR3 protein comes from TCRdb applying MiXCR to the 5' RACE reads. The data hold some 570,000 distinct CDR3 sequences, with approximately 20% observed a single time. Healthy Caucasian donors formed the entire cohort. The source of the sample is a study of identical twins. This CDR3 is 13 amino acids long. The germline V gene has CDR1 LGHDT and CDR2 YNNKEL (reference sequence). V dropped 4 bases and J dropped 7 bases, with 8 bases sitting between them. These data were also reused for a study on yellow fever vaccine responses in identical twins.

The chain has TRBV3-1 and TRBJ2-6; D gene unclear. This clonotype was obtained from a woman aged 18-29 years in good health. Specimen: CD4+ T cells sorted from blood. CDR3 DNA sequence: TGTGCCAGCAGCCCGATTAGAGCCAACGTCCTGACTTTC. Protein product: CASSPIRANVLTF.